This entry lists 32 T cell receptor beta chains sequenced from one sample in a study of T cells in Graves' hyperthyroidism and ophthalmopathy. Amplification targeted TCR beta CDR3 regions from RNA transcripts. The TCR CDR3 first-round RT-PCR relied on the HTBI primer set. TCRdb independently ran MiXCR on the multiplex PCR reads; one entry per CDR3 protein. The sample yields fewer than 800,000 distinct CDR3 sequences, 16% seen once. The material sequenced was blood. The receptors come from a man in his late teens or twenties with Graves' hyperthyroidism.

This clonotype was seen at least ten times. V is TRBV7-9 and J is TRBJ2-7; no reliable D call. V gave up 3 bases and J gave up 2 bases, with 5 bases separating them. This CDR3 contains 12 residues. Germline V CDR1 and CDR2: SEHNR, FQNEAQ (reference sequence). For the CDR3, the DNA is TGTGCCAGCAGCTTCCAGACCTACGAGCAGTACTTC. Translating gives CASSFQTYEQYF. The entire variable domain, with the rest obtained from reference TRBV7-9 and TRBJ2-7, is as follows: DTGVSQNPRHKITKRGQNVTFRCDPISEHNRLYWYRQTLGQGPEFLTYFQNEAQLEKSRLLSDRFSAERPKGSFSTLEIQRTEQGDSAMYLCASSFQTYEQYFGPGTRLTVT.

CDR3 in amino acids: CSPISGRSDTQYF. The CDR3 coding sequence is TGCAGCCCGATTAGCGGGAGGTCAGATACGCAGTATTTT. V usage is TRBV29-1 and J usage is TRBJ2-3; TRBD2 matches at 10 bases. V trimming: 8 bases; J trimming: 4 bases; junction bases outside the gene matches: 6. The CDR3 is made up of 13 amino acids. Germline CDR1 reads SQVTM; CDR2 reads ANQGSEA.

This clonotype was counted a few times. The genes are TRBV2 and TRBJ1-1; D is unresolved. The CDR3 runs to 12 residues. Germline V gene sequence: CDR1 SNHLY, CDR2 FYNNEI. V gave up 10 bases and J gave up 1 base, with 10 bases separating them. Here the CDR3 reads CAIDWENTEAFF. In DNA, the CDR3 is TGTGCCATCGACTGGGAGAACACTGAAGCTTTCTTT.

Many counts were recorded for this clonotype. V gene TRBV11-2 combines with J gene TRBJ1-2, with D tentatively TRBD1 (6 bases). Trimming shortened V by 2 bases and J by 2 bases, and 15 bases separated the two germline ends. The CDR3 is 16 residues long. Germline values: CDR1 SGHAT, CDR2 FQNNGV. In nucleotides, the CDR3 is TGTGCCAGCAGCTTATCTCAGGGGAGGGTCAACTATGGCTACACCTTC. Amino acid sequence: CASSLSQGRVNYGYTF. Full variable domain (remainder filled in from reference TRBV11-2 and TRBJ1-2): EAGVAQSPRYKIIEKRQSVAFWCNPISGHATLYWYQQILGQGPKLLIQFQNNGVVDDSQLPKDRFSAERLKGVDSTLKIQPAKLEDSAVYLCASSLSQGRVNYGYTFGSGTRLTVV.

This clonotype was seen at least ten times. This chain joins TRBV20-1 and TRBJ2-1, with D possibly called TRBD1 or TRBD2 (5 bases each). The CDR3 covers 14 residues. Germline V gives CDR1 DFQATT, CDR2 SNEGSKA (reference sequence). V was trimmed by 3 bases and J by 9 bases, leaving 18 bases between them. CDR3 protein: CSASPEGVRGEQFF. As DNA, the CDR3 is TGCAGTGCTAGCCCCGAGGGAGTGAGGGGTGAGCAGTTCTTC.

There are many counts of this clonotype. The chain couples TRBV20-1 to TRBJ2-5; no clear D. CDR3 length: 11 amino acids. Germline CDR1 DFQATT, CDR2 SNEGSKA (reference sequence). V shed 6 bases and J shed 8 bases, with 13 bases lying between them. CDR3 DNA: TGCAGTGCCACCCGAGTTCGAACCCAGTACTTC. Translating gives CSATRVRTQYF.

This clonotype came up many times. The J gene is TRBJ2-7, the V gene TRBV7-8, with no clear D. The V gene's germline CDR1 is SGHVS and CDR2 FQNEAQ. This CDR3 has 14 amino acids. V gave up 2 bases and J gave up 4 bases, with 12 bases separating them. As DNA, the CDR3 is TGTGCCAGCAGCTTAACCTCCCCTTTATACGAGCAGTACTTC. Its protein is CASSLTSPLYEQYF. The full variable domain, completed using reference TRBV7-8 and TRBJ2-7, is GAGVSQSPRYKVAKRGQDVALRCDPISGHVSLFWYQQALGQGPEFLTYFQNEAQLDKSGLPSDRFFAERPEGSVSTLKIQRTQQEDSAVYLCASSLTSPLYEQYFGPGTRLTVT.

This clonotype appeared a few times. The V call is TRBV7-6, the J call TRBJ2-3, with 9 bases identical to TRBD1. Germline assignment: CDR1 SGHVS and CDR2 FNYEAQ. The CDR3 totals 15 residues. The V segment lost 1 base and the J segment 2 bases; nucleotides outside the gene matches: 1. CDR3 residues: CASSLGDRDTDTQYF. For the CDR3, the DNA is TGTGCCAGCAGCTTAGGGGACAGGGACACAGATACGCAGTATTTT.

The rearrangement links TRBV9 to TRBJ1-2; 7 nucleotides align to TRBD1. In germline, CDR1 is SGDLS, CDR2 YYNGEE. The CDR3 loop spans 12 amino acids. V dropped 3 bases and J dropped 8; count of bases not matched to a gene: 4. CDR3 protein: CASSEGGRGYTF. CDR3 bases: TGTGCCAGCAGCGAAGGGGGCAGAGGCTACACCTTC.

With regard to this clonotype: This may arise from a read error, as a much more abundant clone is one base away. The CDR3 nucleotides are TGTGCCAGCGGACCCTTAGGACAGGGGAGGTACGAGCAGTACTTC. It yields the protein CASGPLGQGRYEQYF. The chain combines TRBV2 with TRBJ2-7; 9 bases map to TRBD1. The CDR3 loop spans 15 amino acids. Trimming cost V 8 bases and J 4 bases; bases outside gene matches: 12. Germline-derived CDR1 and CDR2 are SNHLY and FYNNEI.

This clonotype appeared many times. V usage is TRBV5-1 and J usage is TRBJ2-7; D may be TRBD1 (6 bases). In germline, CDR1 is SGHRS, CDR2 YFSETQ. V was clipped by 1 base and J by 3 bases, with 11 bases between them. This CDR3 has 14 residues. In DNA form, the CDR3 reads TGCGCCAGCAGCTTGTCAGTAGGGGGCTACGAGCAGTACTTC. It yields the protein CASSLSVGGYEQYF.

This rearrangement joins TRBV5-1 to TRBJ2-1, with D unclear. Germline lookup yields CDR1 SGHRS and CDR2 YFSETQ. The CDR3 has 12 residues. The ends were cut back, 2 bases at V and 7 bases at J, with 7 bases in the middle. As DNA, the CDR3 is TGCGCCAGCAGCTTTAGAAGGAATGAGCAGTTCTTC. Protein product: CASSFRRNEQFF.

The chain employs TRBV5-1 and TRBJ2-2; TRBD1 aligns across 12 bases. CDR3 size: 16 residues. The germline CDR1 and CDR2 sequences are SGHRS and YFSETQ. J was trimmed by 4 bases and V by 4 bases; bases with no gene match: 5. The CDR3 sequence is CASSDWDRGLTGELFF. CDR3 coding DNA: TGCGCCAGCAGCGATTGGGACAGGGGGCTCACCGGGGAGCTGTTTTTT.

This chain uses TRBV9 with TRBJ2-1, with D possibly TRBD2 on 6 matching bases. Looked up from germline, CDR1 is SGDLS and CDR2 is YYNGEE. This CDR3 region has 16 residues. Trimming took 0 bases from V and 4 from J, leaving 14 bases between them. CDR3 loop: CASSVGDGSRYNEQFF. DNA of the CDR3: TGTGCCAGCAGCGTAGGTGACGGGAGTAGGTACAATGAGCAGTTCTTC.

Comment on this clonotype: A read error may account for a junction end that differs from germline. V is TRBV5-1 and J is TRBJ2-5, with D hard to call. The CDR3 covers 14 residues. The germline V gene encodes CDR1 SGHRS and CDR2 YFSETQ. CDR3 in amino acids: CASRLAQIQETQYF. CDR3 coding DNA: TGCGCCAGCAGATTGGCGCAGATCCAAGAGACCCAGTACTTC.

CDR3 protein: CASSLAVLSGSLSYNEQFF. The DNA of the CDR3 is TGTGCCAGCAGCTTAGCGGTCCTTAGCGGGAGTCTCTCCTACAATGAGCAGTTCTTC. V gene TRBV7-9 combines with J gene TRBJ2-1, with TRBD2 matching over 9 bases. The CDR3 runs to 19 residues. V was pared by 0 bases and J by 0 bases, with 9 bases of the junction left unmatched. Looked up from germline, CDR1 is SEHNR and CDR2 is FQNEAQ (reference sequence).

The chain couples TRBV15 to TRBJ1-4, with D unclear. The V gene's germline CDR1 is LNHNV and CDR2 YYDKDF (reference sequence). There are 15 residues in the CDR3. Trimming cost V 0 bases and J 7 bases, with 12 bases left between them. This chain's CDR3 is CATSRDQVGGEKLFF. The CDR3, as DNA: TGTGCCACCAGCAGAGATCAGGTTGGTGGTGAAAAACTGTTTTTT. The full variable domain, with the rest looked up from reference TRBV15 and TRBJ1-4, is DAMVIQNPRYQVTQFGKPVTLSCSQTLNHNVMYWYQQKSSQAPKLLFHYYDKDFNNEADTPDNFQSRRPNTSFCFLDIRSPGLGDTAMYLCATSRDQVGGEKLFFGSGTQLSVL.

The sample holds many counts of this clonotype. The J gene is TRBJ2-1, the V gene TRBV2, with D perhaps TRBD2 (6 bases). The V and J ends lost 9 bases and 6 bases respectively, with 18 bases between them. This CDR3 is built from 14 residues. Germline V CDR1 and CDR2: SNHLY, FYNNEI. The CDR3 protein is CASKLTRPSNEQFF. CDR3 coding DNA: TGTGCCAGTAAACTGACTAGACCCTCCAATGAGCAGTTCTTC.

For this clonotype: Given a much more abundant clone one base away, this may be a read error. The rearrangement joins TRBV28 to TRBJ2-2; D remains unclear. This CDR3 is 15 amino acids long. Trimming left V 4 bases short and J 0 bases short, with 9 bases between. The germline V gene encodes CDR1 MDHEN and CDR2 SYDVKM. CDR3 nucleotide sequence: TGTGCCAGCAGTTCGAGACGGCCGAACACCGGGGAGCTGTTTTTT. It specifies CASSSRRPNTGELFF. Based on the CDR3 plus reference TRBV28 and TRBJ2-2, the full variable domain is DVKVTQSSRYLVKRTGEKVFLECVQDMDHENMFWYRQDPGLGLRLIYFSYDVKMKEKGDIPEGYSVSREKKERFSLILESASTNQTSMYLCASSSRRPNTGELFFGEGSRLTVL.

This clonotype was seen only a few times. Here the CDR3 reads CASSSGGINYGYTF. In nucleotides, the CDR3 is TGTGCCAGCAGCTCCGGAGGGATTAACTATGGCTACACCTTC. The chain carries TRBV7-9 and TRBJ1-2; D remains unclear. V lost 4 bases and J lost 1, with 10 bases in between. Germline V gene sequence: CDR1 SEHNR, CDR2 FQNEAQ (reference sequence). This CDR3 region has 14 residues.

This clonotype was observed many times. The V gene is TRBV12-3 or TRBV12-4, the J gene TRBJ2-1, with a possible D match to TRBD2 (6 bases). The CDR3 loop spans 15 amino acids. The germline V and J ends were trimmed by 6 bases and 5 bases, with 17 bases remaining between them. Here the CDR3 DNA reads TGTGCCAGCAGGATAAGCGGGCTAGGGAACAATGAGCAGTTCTTC. This translates into CASRISGLGNNEQFF.

This clonotype has a count of ten or more. The rearrangement uses TRBV6-1 and TRBJ2-7, with TRBD1 identical over 7 bases. CDR1 and CDR2 from the germline V gene are MNHNS and SASEGT. The CDR3 covers 15 residues. V trimming: 6 bases; J trimming: 2 bases; junction bases outside the gene matches: 10. CDR3 DNA: TGTGCCAGCAGCTGGGGGACAGAGACCGCCTACGAGCAGTACTTC. This gives the protein CASSWGTETAYEQYF.

In its sample, this clonotype was seen many times. V gene TRBV18 combines with J gene TRBJ2-7; D is ambiguous. Germline V gene data show CDR1 as KGHSH and CDR2 as LQKENI. V lost 0 bases and J lost 5, with 8 bases in between. The CDR3 is made up of 13 amino acids. CDR3 coding DNA: TGTGCCAGCTCACCACCCCTGTTGGACGAGCAGTACTTC. It is translated as CASSPPLLDEQYF. The whole variable domain, filled in from reference TRBV18 and TRBJ2-7, reads NAGVMQNPRHLVRRRGQEARLRCSPMKGHSHVYWYRQLPEEGLKFMVYLQKENIIDESGMPKERFSAEFPKEGPSILRIQQVVRGDSAAYFCASSPPLLDEQYFGPGTRLTVT.

There are many counts of this clonotype. The V and J genes are TRBV20-1 and TRBJ1-2; TRBD1 might be the D (6 bases). Between the trimmed V and J ends, which lost 1 base and 7 bases, there was a span of 13 bases. The CDR3 is 13 amino acids. The germline CDR1 and CDR2 sequences are DFQATT and SNEGSKA (reference sequence). The CDR3 protein is CSARVTGWVGYTF. DNA of the CDR3: TGCAGTGCTAGAGTAACAGGGTGGGTTGGCTACACCTTC.

The genes are TRBV20-1 and TRBJ2-3; D not resolved. From germline, CDR1 is DFQATT and CDR2 SNEGSKA (reference sequence). Trimming stripped 2 bases from V and 2 bases from J, with 8 bases between. The CDR3 sequence is 13 residues long. DNA of the CDR3: TGCAGTGCTAGAAGCTTCTCCACAGATACGCAGTATTTT. Encoded protein: CSARSFSTDTQYF.

Turning to this clonotype: A much larger clone differs from this one at a single base, so this may be a read error. Here the CDR3 DNA reads TGTGCCTGGAGTGTAGAGACCTACGAGCAGTACTTC. It codes for CAWSVETYEQYF. The chain employs TRBV30 and TRBJ2-7; D call uncertain. With 0 bases removed from V and 2 bases from J, the gap between germline ends came to 5 bases. The CDR3 loop spans 12 amino acids. CDR1 GTSNPN and CDR2 SVGIG come from the germline V gene (reference sequence). Using reference TRBV30 and TRBJ2-7 for the parts outside the CDR3, the full variable domain is SQTIHQWPATLVQPVGSPLSLECTVEGTSNPNLYWYRQAAGRGLQLLFYSVGIGQISSEVPQNLSASRPQDRQFILSSKKLLLSDSGFYLCAWSVETYEQYFGPGTRLTVT.

V usage is TRBV12-3 or TRBV12-4 and J usage is TRBJ2-2, with D maybe TRBD1 (6 bases). This CDR3 region has 15 residues. Between the trimmed V and J ends, which lost 6 bases and 1 base, there was a span of 12 bases. The CDR3, as DNA: TGTGCCAGCAGAGTACAGGGACAGAACACCGGGGAGCTGTTTTTT. Its translation: CASRVQGQNTGELFF.

The V call is TRBV4-1, the J call TRBJ1-4; no definite D call. The ends were cut back, 4 bases at V and 0 bases at J, with 12 bases in the middle. The CDR3 contains 16 residues. CDR1 MGHRA and CDR2 YSYEKL come from the germline V gene. The CDR3 here is CASSPAGFATNEKLFF. The CDR3 nucleotides are TGCGCCAGCAGCCCGGCGGGGTTTGCAACTAATGAAAAACTGTTTTTT.

Comment on this clonotype: One base away lies a much larger clone, so this may be a sequencing read error. V and J are TRBV12-3 or TRBV12-4 and TRBJ2-3, with no clear D. Between the trimmed V and J ends, which lost 6 bases and 2 bases, there was a span of 6 bases. The CDR3 is 12 residues long. CDR3 loop: CASRPDTDTQYF. DNA of the CDR3: TGTGCCAGCAGGCCCGACACAGATACGCAGTATTTT.

The genes are TRBV7-2 and TRBJ2-4; TRBD2 matches at 8 bases. The germline V gene has CDR1 SGHTA and CDR2 FQGNSA. V gave up 7 bases and J gave up 9 bases; unmatched junction bases: 11. This CDR3 comprises 14 residues. The CDR3 here is CASNSGLAPGIQYF. DNA for the CDR3: TGTGCCAGCAACTCAGGACTAGCTCCTGGCATTCAGTACTTC.

This clonotype has at least ten counts. The chain recombines TRBV3-1 with TRBJ1-5, with TRBD1 identical over 7 bases. With 5 bases clipped from V and 6 bases from J, the junction kept 7 bases outside the gene matches. The germline gives CDR1 LGHDT, CDR2 YNNKEL (reference sequence). The CDR3 covers 14 residues. In nucleotides, the CDR3 is TGTGCCAGCAGCGCAGACAGGGTGGGTCAGCCCCAGCATTTT. Residues: CASSADRVGQPQHF.

V gene TRBV20-1 combines with J gene TRBJ2-4, with 8 positions matching TRBD1. Germline CDR1 DFQATT, CDR2 SNEGSKA (reference sequence). Trimming took 2 bases from V and 1 from J; bases not matched to a gene: 10. The CDR3 spans 17 residues. The CDR3 is CSARRTGRKGAKNIQYF. The CDR3 DNA sequence: TGCAGTGCTAGACGGACAGGGCGGAAAGGCGCCAAAAACATTCAGTACTTC.